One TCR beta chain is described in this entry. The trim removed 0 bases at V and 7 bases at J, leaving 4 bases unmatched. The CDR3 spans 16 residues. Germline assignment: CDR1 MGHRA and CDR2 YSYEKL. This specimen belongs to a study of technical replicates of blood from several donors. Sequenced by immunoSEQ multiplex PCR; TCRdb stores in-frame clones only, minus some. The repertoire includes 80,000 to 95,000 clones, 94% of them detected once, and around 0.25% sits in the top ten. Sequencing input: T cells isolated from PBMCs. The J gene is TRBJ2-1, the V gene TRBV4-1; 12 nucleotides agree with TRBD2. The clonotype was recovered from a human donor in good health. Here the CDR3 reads CASSQEGLAGRNEQFF. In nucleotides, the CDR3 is TGCGCCAGCAGCCAAGAAGGACTAGCGGGGAGGAATGAGCAGTTCTTC.